This note documents a single T cell receptor beta chain sequence. As yet, its antigen is unknown. The authors loaded about 200 ng DNA, about 30,000 T cell genomes, into sorted-subset replicate PCRs. Sequencing was performed with immunoSEQ multiplex PCR; in TCRdb, only in-frame clones are kept and a portion is missing. Here the sample spans roughly 120,000 clones, about two thirds being singletons. This sample is drawn from a study of shared clonotypes between healthy human individuals. Looking at the study overall: Researchers assigned three CD4 naive, three CD4 memory, two CD8 naive and one CD8 memory plate to each donor. Findings and limits, study-wide: Generally, naive subsets (rather than memory subsets) showed larger estimated richness. Rarefaction demonstrated incomplete sorted-subset sequencing despite large depth.

Germline CDR1 is SQVTM and CDR2 is ANQGSEA. J was trimmed by 3 bases and V by 4 bases; bases with no gene match: 3. The CDR3 is 14 residues long. The chain employs TRBV29-1 and TRBJ2-6; 7 nucleotides line up with TRBD1. The receptor was derived from a woman aged 30 to 39 in good health. Sample: memory CD8+ T cells sorted from blood. Sample subset: CD45RO+ cells pooled with CCR7-negative TemRA cells. CDR3 loop: CSVGQGGGANVLTF. CDR3 DNA sequence: TGCAGCGTTGGACAGGGCGGTGGGGCCAACGTCCTGACTTTC.